Given below is one TCR beta chain in context. This clonotype was detected ten times or more. This receptor's antigen is unknown. No base qualities exist here, and no much larger clone lies one base off it. Set within a cohort of healthcare workers in London, UK, this nested case-control study involved weekly PCR testing of nasopharyngeal swabs along with blood sampling. Healthcare workers were enrolled in the week of the UK lockdown, from 23 to 31 March 2020, and were followed every week for up to about 16 weeks. The library came from 5' RACE. The reads were generated on a NextSeq 500. To correct for sequencing error and PCR bias, the TCR library protocol tagged individual cDNA molecules with unique molecular identifiers. Sequencing covered both TCR alpha and beta chains, and within each sample the abundances of alpha and beta sequences were tightly co-correlated. The study's processing was this. Decombinator V4 was used to annotate TCR sequences for V gene, J gene and CDR3. TCRs were defined as expanded if a significant change between any two time points was detected under a Poisson model with p below 0.0001. TCR abundances were normalised to the total number of TCRs sequenced per sample and expressed as counts per million. TRAV1-2 paired with TRAJ12, TRAJ20 or TRAJ33 defined MAIT TCRs, while TRAV10 paired with TRAJ18 defined iNKT TCRs. VDJdb, accessed 1 November 2021, was searched for CMV, EBV and SARS-CoV-2 annotated TCRs, excluding TCRs annotated for multiple antigens. Using fastp trimming at Q25 and MiXCR clonotype assembly, TCRdb reanalyzed the public sequencing data and kept in-frame beta chains. Merged by CDR3 protein, the rows form single entries marked with the most common genes and DNA. The V and J calls and clone size come from TCRdb's table, not from the authors' own analysis. The sample table contains approximately 100,000 distinct CDR3 sequences; only one count was recorded for more than 9.5% of them. The ten largest make up roughly 5% of the sample.

This entry belongs to a study of early T cells in non-severe SARS-CoV-2 infection (dated by TCRdb to the early 2020s). Regarding the study in general: Because TCR sequencing was done on bulk RNA from unsorted whole blood, the alpha and beta chains could not be paired. Summary of the overall study and its limitations: VDJdb matching was skewed toward anti-spike CD8 responses and likely underestimated virus-specific expansions by missing private and CD4 specificities.

The germline V gene provides CDR1 MDHEN and CDR2 SYDVKM. Trimming at the junction amounts to 3 bases on V and 9 bases on J, and the germline ends lie 15 bases apart. The CDR3 runs 13 amino acids, cysteine and phenylalanine included. CDR3 DNA is the only sequence kept; it has 39 bases, read in frame from the first base. The material sequenced was whole blood. The receptor chain draws on TRBV28 and TRBJ2-7, with TRBD2 perhaps the D gene, on 5 matching bases. This receptor was obtained from an adult who was a healthcare worker with PCR-confirmed SARS-CoV-2 infection or an uninfected control (not recorded which). The CDR3 is CASSFKRTSGQYF. The DNA sequence is given as TGTGCCAGCAGTTTTAAAAGGACTTCGGGGCAGTACTTC.